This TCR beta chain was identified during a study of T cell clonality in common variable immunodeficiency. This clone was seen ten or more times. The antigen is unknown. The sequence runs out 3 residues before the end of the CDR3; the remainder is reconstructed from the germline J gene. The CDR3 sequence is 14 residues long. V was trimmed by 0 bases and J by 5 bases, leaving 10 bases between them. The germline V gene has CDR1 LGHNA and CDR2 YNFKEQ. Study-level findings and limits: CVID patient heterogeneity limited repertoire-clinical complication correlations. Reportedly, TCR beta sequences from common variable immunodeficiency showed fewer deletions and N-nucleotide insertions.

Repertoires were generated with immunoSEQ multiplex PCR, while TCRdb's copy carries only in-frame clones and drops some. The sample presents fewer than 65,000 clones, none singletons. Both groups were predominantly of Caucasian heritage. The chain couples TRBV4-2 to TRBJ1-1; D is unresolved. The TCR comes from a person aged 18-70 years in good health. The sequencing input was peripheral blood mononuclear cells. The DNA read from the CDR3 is TGTGCCAGCAGCCAAGATGAGGGTCGGACTGAA. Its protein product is CASSQDEGRTE. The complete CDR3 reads CASSQDEGRTEAFF.